The clone carrying this T cell receptor beta chain was recorded once. Its antigen remains unidentified. The naive CD8 fraction comprised CD45RO-negative cells positively selected for CCR7 and excluded terminally differentiated effector memory CD45RA+ cells. The data were obtained in a study of shared clonotypes between healthy human individuals. General study findings and limits: Non-shared clonotypes had lower generation probabilities than those shared by all four donors. Donor scarcity curtailed the genetic and exposure-history diversity represented herein. Naive subsets, compared against memory subsets, generally had larger estimated richness values.

CDR3 length equals 14 residues. Per germline, CDR1 SGHDT and CDR2 YYEEEE. With 5 bases removed from V and 3 bases from J, the gap between germline ends came to 15 bases. Approximately 30,000 T cell genomes (around 0.2 ug DNA) went into each sorted-subset replicate. Sequencing was performed with immunoSEQ multiplex PCR; in TCRdb, only in-frame clones are kept and a portion is missing. The repertoire includes 1.5 million to 2.5 million clones, about 94% of them detected once, and 1.2% sits in the top ten. Sequencing input: naive CD8+ T cells sorted from blood. V is TRBV5-6 and J is TRBJ2-7; no clear D. The source of this sequence is a man between 18 and 29 years old in good health. The CDR3 loop reads CASRSLLENYEQYF. CDR3 DNA: TGTGCCAGCAGGTCCCTTCTAGAGAACTACGAGCAGTACTTC.